The 27 T cell receptor beta chains listed next were all sequenced from one sample in a study of shared clonotypes between healthy human individuals. Produced via immunoSEQ multiplex PCR; TCRdb's table is partial and in-frame only. The sample lists approximately 500,000 clones, approximately 82% occurring once. The specimen sequenced was PBMCs. The receptors originated from a woman aged 40 to 50 in good health. Some clones in this sample may be carry-over from other donors' samples.

This chain uses TRBV7-6 with TRBJ1-1, with D tentatively TRBD1 (6 bases). With 5 bases removed from V and 4 bases from J, the gap between germline ends came to 23 bases. The length of the CDR3 is 17 residues. Germline V CDR1 and CDR2: SGHVS, FNYEAQ. CDR3: CASSLDGGPVWFTEAFF. The DNA of the CDR3 is TGTGCCAGCAGCCTAGATGGGGGGCCTGTGTGGTTCACTGAAGCTTTCTTT.

The chain employs TRBV30 and TRBJ1-6; 8 bases are a match to TRBD1. This CDR3 contains 15 residues. V trimming: 0 bases; J trimming: 8 bases; junction bases outside the gene matches: 6. Germline V gives CDR1 GTSNPN, CDR2 SVGIG (reference sequence). The CDR3 DNA sequence: TGTGCCTGGAGTGTAGCCAGGGGGCTTGATTCACCCCTCCACTTT. It codes for CAWSVARGLDSPLHF.

V is TRBV18 and J is TRBJ1-2, with D perhaps matching TRBD1 (5 bases). CDR1 KGHSH and CDR2 LQKENI come from the germline V gene. The germline V and J ends were trimmed by 2 bases and 2 bases, with 6 bases remaining between them. The CDR3 covers 13 residues. CDR3 in amino acids: CASSPGGNYGYTF. The CDR3 coding sequence is TGTGCCAGCTCACCAGGGGGAAACTATGGCTACACCTTC.

The CDR3 nucleotides read TGTGCCAGCAGGGGCTCCAAACGGACCTGCAGCTGCGAAAAACTGTTTTTT. Amino acids: CASRGSKRTCSCEKLFF. The chain combines TRBV21-1 with TRBJ1-4. TRBV21-1 is tagged as a pseudogene. The length of the CDR3 is 17 residues.

This clone was recorded once. Other DNA sequences of this sample code for an identical CDR3. This chain connects TRBV19 to TRBJ1-3, with D unresolved. CDR3 length equals 12 residues. Trimming took off 7 bases at V and 0 bases at J, with 4 bases between the two ends. CDR1 is LNHDA, CDR2 SQIVND, per germline (reference sequence). The CDR3 DNA is TGTGCCAGTACCAGCTCTGGAAACACCATATATTTT. Its protein is CASTSSGNTIYF.

The CDR3 loop is CARYRGATETYEQYF. CDR3 bases: TGTGCCAGATACAGGGGGGCTACAGAAACCTACGAGCAGTACTTC. The V call is TRBV6-1, the J call TRBJ2-7; 8 bases agree with TRBD1. Germline V CDR1 and CDR2: MNHNS, SASEGT. This CDR3 region has 15 residues. V shed 9 bases, J shed 2 bases, and the junction held 12 bases outside the gene matches.

The V call is TRBV6-5, the J call TRBJ1-1, with D unclear. The CDR3 covers 16 residues. Trimming cost V 0 bases and J 0 bases, with 11 bases left between them. In germline, CDR1 is MNHEY, CDR2 SVGAGI. The CDR3 protein is CASSYSRSPMNTEAFF. CDR3 DNA: TGTGCCAGCAGTTACTCGAGGTCCCCCATGAACACTGAAGCTTTCTTT.

V is TRBV10-1 and J is TRBJ2-7; a possible D gene is TRBD2 (6 bases). The CDR3 is 13 residues long. CDR1 WNHNN and CDR2 SYGVQD come from the germline V gene (reference sequence). Trimming cost V 9 bases and J 1 base, with 13 bases left between them. The CDR3 nucleotides read TGCGCCAGTAAGGGGACTTCTTCCTACGAGCAGTACTTC. It yields the protein CASKGTSSYEQYF.

The rearrangement uses TRBV7-8 and TRBJ2-7; TRBD1 matches at 8 bases. Germline V gives CDR1 SGHVS, CDR2 FQNEAQ. The CDR3 loop spans 13 amino acids. Trimming at V came to 5 bases and at J to 4 bases, leaving 4 bases not matched to a gene. The CDR3 spells CASSQGASYEQYF. Written as DNA, the CDR3 is TGTGCCAGCAGCCAGGGGGCTAGTTACGAGCAGTACTTC.

The chain couples TRBV30 to TRBJ1-2; D possibly corresponds to TRBD1 (5 bases). V was trimmed by 3 bases and J by 4 bases, leaving 12 bases between them. Germline CDR1 GTSNPN, CDR2 SVGIG (reference sequence). CDR3 length: 13 amino acids. As DNA, the CDR3 is TGTGCCTGGAGCCCAGGGAAACCCTATGGCTACACCTTC. Protein product: CAWSPGKPYGYTF.

The rearrangement links TRBV7-9 to TRBJ1-1; the match to TRBD1 covers 7 bases. Looked up from germline, CDR1 is SEHNR and CDR2 is FQNEAQ (reference sequence). Trimming took 1 base from V and 7 from J; bases not matched to a gene: 3. CDR3 length equals 13 residues. CDR3 DNA sequence: TGTGCCAGCAGCTTAGGACAGGGCCGTGAAGCTTTCTTT. This gives the protein CASSLGQGREAFF.

V is TRBV10-3 and J is TRBJ1-6; D gene ambiguous. The CDR3 contains 14 residues. Germline values: CDR1 ENHRY, CDR2 SYGVKD. Trimming took off 3 bases at V and 10 bases at J, with 13 bases between the two ends. Here the CDR3 reads CAISEWVMRSPLHF. CDR3 coding DNA: TGTGCCATCAGTGAATGGGTGATGAGATCACCCCTCCACTTT.

The chain combines TRBV10-1 with TRBJ2-7, with TRBD2 matching 8 bases. V was clipped by 8 bases and J by 3 bases; unmatched bases: 6. CDR3 length: 13 amino acids. CDR1 and CDR2 (germline): WNHNN, SYGVQD (reference sequence). As DNA, the CDR3 is TGCGCCAGCCGGGGGGGGGAGATCTACGAGCAGTACTTC. Its translation: CASRGGEIYEQYF.

J is TRBJ2-7 and V is TRBV18; D is unclear. Germline CDR1 reads KGHSH; CDR2 reads LQKENI. CDR3 length: 13 residues. Trimming removed 2 bases at V and 7 bases at J, with 12 bases between. As DNA, the CDR3 is TGTGCCAGCTCACCATCGAGTGTTCAGGAGCAGTACTTC. Its protein product is CASSPSSVQEQYF.

Note on this clone: Compared with germline, one end of the junction differs, possibly owing to a read error. The gene calls are TRBV6-1 and TRBJ1-1; 7 nucleotides agree with TRBD1. Germline CDR1 reads MNHNS; CDR2 reads SASEGT. This CDR3 is built from 16 residues. Here the CDR3 DNA reads TGTGCCATCAGTGAGCCGGGGACAGATCGGAACACTGAAGCTTTCTTT. Its translation is CAISEPGTDRNTEAFF.

The V call is TRBV5-4, the J call TRBJ1-1, with D maybe TRBD1 (5 bases). Germline V CDR1 and CDR2: SGHNT, YYREEE (reference sequence). The length of the CDR3 is 13 residues. The ends were cut back, 3 bases at V and 5 bases at J, with 11 bases in the middle. Here the CDR3 reads CASSWARDTEAFF. In DNA, the CDR3 is TGTGCCAGCAGCTGGGCCAGGGATACTGAAGCTTTCTTT.

This sequence joins TRBV7-2 and TRBJ2-5; D is undetermined. Germline loops: CDR1 SGHTA, CDR2 FQGNSA. V gave up 1 base and J gave up 1 base, with 10 bases separating them. This CDR3 comprises 15 residues. The CDR3 is CASSLVAQIQETQYF. The CDR3 DNA follows: TGTGCCAGCAGCTTAGTGGCACAGATCCAAGAGACCCAGTACTTC. Full variable domain (remainder filled in from reference TRBV7-2 and TRBJ2-5): GAGVSQSPSNKVTEKGKDVELRCDPISGHTALYWYRQSLGQGLEFLIYFQGNSAPDKSGLPSDRFSAERTGGSVSTLTIQRTQQEDSAVYLCASSLVAQIQETQYFGPGTRLLVL.

The V gene is TRBV27, the J gene TRBJ2-3; D gene ambiguous. The CDR3 covers 12 residues. CDR1 is MNHEY, CDR2 SMNVEV, per germline (reference sequence). V shed 5 bases and J shed 6 bases, with 9 bases lying between them. The CDR3 loop is CASSRGRDTQYF. The CDR3 DNA reads as TGTGCCAGCAGTAGAGGCAGGGATACGCAGTATTTT.

The chain joins TRBV4-1 to TRBJ2-3; the D is unclear. Germline V gene lookup returns CDR1 MGHRA and CDR2 YSYEKL. Trimming removed 1 base from V and 2 bases from J, with 10 bases in between. The CDR3 loop spans 15 amino acids. This CDR3 is CASSQVELTTDTQYF. In DNA, the CDR3 is TGCGCCAGCAGCCAAGTAGAGCTGACCACAGATACGCAGTATTTT.

The V gene is TRBV7-9, the J gene TRBJ2-7; 7 bases agree with TRBD2. CDR1 is SEHNR and CDR2 is FQNEAQ in the germline V gene (reference sequence). CDR3 length equals 15 residues. V shed 5 bases, J shed 3 bases, and the junction held 10 bases outside the gene matches. The CDR3: CASSPSGTPGYEQYF. DNA for the CDR3: TGTGCCAGCAGCCCAAGCGGGACTCCTGGCTACGAGCAGTACTTC.

The chain couples TRBV7-3 to TRBJ2-1, with 10 bases identical to TRBD2. Germline V gene sequence: CDR1 SGHTA, CDR2 FQGTGA. There are 17 residues in the CDR3. V gave up 5 bases and J gave up 8 bases; unmatched junction bases: 15. DNA for the CDR3: TGTGCCAGCAGCCCCCTACCCGGACTAGCGGCCTGGGATGAGCAGTTCTTC. This sequence encodes CASSPLPGLAAWDEQFF.

This rearrangement joins TRBV7-3 to TRBJ2-7; D is uncertain. The CDR3 runs to 15 residues. The V gene lost 0 bases and the J gene lost 0 bases, with 9 bases spanning the gap. Germline CDR1 and CDR2: SGHTA and FQGTGA. CDR3 sequence (DNA): TGTGCCAGCAGCTTAACGGGGTCATTCTCCTACGAGCAGTACTTC. It yields the protein CASSLTGSFSYEQYF.

The V gene is TRBV7-2, the J gene TRBJ2-5; TRBD1 or TRBD2 may be the D gene (5 bases each). There are 14 residues in the CDR3. The V end lost 2 bases, the J end lost 5 bases, and 12 bases lay between the germline ends. Germline lookup yields CDR1 SGHTA and CDR2 FQGNSA. CDR3 coding DNA: TGTGCCAGCAGCTTATTTCAGGGAGCGGAGACCCAGTACTTC. Translation gives CASSLFQGAETQYF. The entire variable domain, with the rest obtained from reference TRBV7-2 and TRBJ2-5, is as follows: GAGVSQSPSNKVTEKGKDVELRCDPISGHTALYWYRQSLGQGLEFLIYFQGNSAPDKSGLPSDRFSAERTGGSVSTLTIQRTQQEDSAVYLCASSLFQGAETQYFGPGTRLLVL.

This clone was detected only once. The chain uses TRBV2 and TRBJ2-7, with D tentatively TRBD2 (5 bases). Germline V gene lookup returns CDR1 SNHLY and CDR2 FYNNEI. V lost 6 bases and J 2 bases, leaving 14 bases between the germline ends. This CDR3 has 14 amino acids. In DNA, the CDR3 is TGTGCCAGCAGGGCCGGCGGGCAACCCTACGAGCAGTACTTC. Translating it yields CASRAGGQPYEQYF.

The chain carries TRBV9 and TRBJ1-3; no clear D. CDR1 and CDR2 from the germline V gene are SGDLS and YYNGEE. This CDR3 spans 15 amino acids. The V end was cut by 0 bases, the J end by 0 bases, with 7 bases between. CDR3 region: CASSVDLSSGNTIYF. CDR3 in DNA: TGTGCCAGCAGCGTAGACCTTTCCTCTGGAAACACCATATATTTT.

In DNA form, the CDR3 reads TGCGCCAGCAGCCAAGAGTCCGGGACTAGCGGGAGAATCGCGAGCACAGATACGCAGTATTTT. This codes for CASSQESGTSGRIASTDTQYF. This chain joins TRBV4-1 and TRBJ2-3; the match to TRBD2 covers 14 bases. Germline V CDR1 and CDR2: MGHRA, YSYEKL. This CDR3 has 21 residues. The V segment lost 0 bases and the J segment 0 bases; nucleotides outside the gene matches: 11.

The gene calls are TRBV5-1 and TRBJ1-4, with TRBD1 matching over 7 bases. This CDR3 spans 17 amino acids. Losses at the gene ends were 6 bases for V and 0 bases for J; bases not matched to a gene: 11. Germline V lookup: CDR1 SGHRS, CDR2 YFSETQ. CDR3 in amino acids: CASTNKRDSATNEKLFF. CDR3 DNA sequence: TGCGCCAGCACCAACAAGCGGGACAGTGCAACTAATGAAAAACTGTTTTTT. Supplemented by reference TRBV5-1 and TRBJ1-4, the full variable domain reads KAGVTQTPRYLIKTRGQQVTLSCSPISGHRSVSWYQQTPGQGLQFLFEYFSETQRNKGNFPGRFSGRQFSNSRSEMNVSTLELGDSALYLCASTNKRDSATNEKLFFGSGTQLSVL.